This is a list of T cell receptor beta chains from one sample in a study of blood T cells in healthy people across ages. TCRdb passed the 5' RACE reads through MiXCR, listing each CDR3 protein once. The data show approximately 780,000 distinct CDR3 sequences, 20% to 30% seen once. These same data were also listed under a study on T cells of mothers and their children.

Sequencing input: blood. The receptor source for this set is a boy younger than 18 in good health. Both conserved end residues are part of each CDR3. D genes are given only for firm matches. The size of a clone is reported for some rows only, either as once, few or many, or as a class for expanded clones.

TRBJ2-7 TRBV29-1 few TRBD1 CSVGGQGYEQYF TGCAGCGTTGGGGGACAGGGCTACGAGCAGTACTTC
TRBJ1-1 TRBV6-2/TRBV6-3 . . CATTAGATEAFF TGTGCCACCACCGCAGGGGCCACTGAAGCTTTCTTT
TRBJ2-1 TRBV4-1 . TRBD2 CASRQNSGGLNEQFF TGCGCCAGCAGACAAAACAGCGGGGGGCTCAATGAGCAGTTCTTC
TRBJ2-1 TRBV7-9 many TRBD2 CASSFGEASGGYNEQFF TGTGCCAGCAGCTTCGGGGAGGCTAGCGGGGGTTACAATGAGCAGTTCTTC
TRBJ2-7 TRBV29-1 few . CSVGGEVYEQYF TGCAGCGTTGGGGGCGAGGTTTACGAGCAGTACTTC
TRBJ2-7 TRBV7-9 few TRBD1 CASSLRTGIYEQYF TGTGCCAGCAGCCTACGGACAGGGATCTACGAGCAGTACTTC
TRBJ1-1 TRBV5-1 few TRBD1 CASSKQGARGTEAFF TGCGCCAGCAGCAAACAGGGGGCGCGAGGCACTGAAGCTTTCTTT
TRBJ2-7 TRBV2 . TRBD2 CASTRTSGTLYEQYF TGTGCCAGCACCCGGACTAGCGGAACCCTATACGAGCAGTACTTC
TRBJ1-4 TRBV10-1 . . CASTDGSTSEKLFF TGCGCCAGCACCGACGGGAGTACCTCCGAAAAACTGTTTTTT
TRBJ2-7 TRBV4-2 few TRBD2 CASSQGGGGGPYEQYF TGTGCCAGCAGCCAAGGGGGCGGCGGGGGGCCCTACGAGCAGTACTTC
TRBJ2-1 TRBV14 . . CASSHRRGDWGEQFF TGTGCCAGCAGCCACCGTAGGGGGGATTGGGGTGAGCAGTTCTTC
TRBJ2-1 TRBV11-2 . . CASSFASTDDRFF TGTGCCAGCAGCTTTGCGTCGACAGACGATCGGTTCTTC
TRBJ1-6 TRBV5-1 . . CASSRALPNSPLHF TGCGCCAGCTCCCGCGCCCTGCCAAATTCACCCCTCCACTTT
TRBJ2-4 TRBV27 . . CASSQAGTGTVDIQYF TGTGCCAGCAGCCAAGCGGGGACAGGAACTGTGGACATTCAGTACTTC
TRBJ2-5 TRBV5-5 . . CASSLFLGGPQTQYF TGTGCCAGCAGCTTGTTCCTCGGGGGGCCACAGACCCAGTACTTC
TRBJ1-4 TRBV4-1 . TRBD1 CASSQPGTGRKEKLFF TGCGCCAGCAGCCAACCCGGGACAGGGAGGAAGGAAAAACTGTTTTTT
TRBJ2-5 TRBV15 . . CATSGRGLQETQYF TGTGCCACCAGCGGGCGGGGGCTTCAAGAGACCCAGTACTTC
TRBJ1-5 TRBV19 . TRBD1 CASNLQGRNQPQHF TGTGCCAGTAACCTACAGGGGAGGAATCAACCCCAGCATTTT
TRBJ1-4 TRBV4-1 . . CASSLSPPREGEKLFF TGCGCCAGCAGCCTATCCCCCCCGAGGGAGGGTGAAAAACTGTTTTTT
TRBJ2-7 TRBV20-1 . TRBD2 CSAPGTSGGLGQYF TGCAGTGCTCCCGGGACTAGCGGGGGTTTAGGGCAGTACTTC
TRBJ2-3 TRBV9 few . CASSVGGTFTDTQYF TGTGCCAGCAGCGTAGGAGGGACTTTCACAGATACGCAGTATTTT